Included here is one T cell receptor beta chain sequence, with context. The data derive from a study of blood T cell repertoires in COVID-19. As originally analysed: Amplification with reference gene primers provided the estimates of nucleated cell counts. Assay used: immunoSEQ multiplex PCR; TCRdb lists only in-frame clones, some missing. V and J calls and clone size are given by that table; D and trimming were obtained from the DNA. Of 100,000 to 120,000 clones listed, around three quarters were seen once; the top ten hold 7.6%. Per germline, CDR1 SGHVS and CDR2 FNYEAQ. The CDR3 is 15 amino acids. V lost 1 base and J lost 6; bases outside the gene matches: 3.

The sequenced material came from peripheral blood. V and J are TRBV7-6 and TRBJ2-1, with 10 bases identical to TRBD2. The receptor was isolated from a woman in her sixties with acute or convalescent COVID-19. The CDR3 nucleotides are TGTGCCAGCAGCTTAGGGACTAGCGGCCCCAATGAGCAGTTCTTC. It encodes CASSLGTSGPNEQFF.